The 2 T cell receptor beta chains presented below share a single source sample, sequenced in a study of cytomegalovirus exposure and HLA in healthy donors. This PCR relied on a set of 60 Vbeta primers and 13 Jbeta primers. Clones were sequenced by immunoSEQ multiplex PCR, and TCRdb holds only the in-frame ones, with some missing. This repertoire includes 70,000 or so clones. What was sequenced was PBMCs. All receptors come from a man aged 40-49 years in good health and CMV-seronegative.

J is TRBJ2-3 and V is TRBV29-1; D perhaps matches TRBD1 (5 bases). The V and J ends lost 3 bases and 6 bases respectively, with 13 bases between them. The CDR3 extends over 13 amino acids. CDR1 and CDR2 from the germline V gene are SQVTM and ANQGSEA. The CDR3 here is CSVEGTSGDTQYF. Written as DNA, the CDR3 is TGCAGCGTTGAGGGTACCTCAGGGGATACGCAGTATTTT.

The CDR3 DNA follows: TGCGCCAGCAGCTTGGAGGTGACAGGTGGTCGTTCACCCCTCCACTTT. Its protein product is CASSLEVTGGRSPLHF. V is TRBV5-1 and J is TRBJ1-6; a possible D gene is TRBD1 (6 bases). From germline, CDR1 is SGHRS and CDR2 YFSETQ. The CDR3 length is 16 residues. Trimming stripped 0 bases from V and 9 bases from J, with 16 bases between.